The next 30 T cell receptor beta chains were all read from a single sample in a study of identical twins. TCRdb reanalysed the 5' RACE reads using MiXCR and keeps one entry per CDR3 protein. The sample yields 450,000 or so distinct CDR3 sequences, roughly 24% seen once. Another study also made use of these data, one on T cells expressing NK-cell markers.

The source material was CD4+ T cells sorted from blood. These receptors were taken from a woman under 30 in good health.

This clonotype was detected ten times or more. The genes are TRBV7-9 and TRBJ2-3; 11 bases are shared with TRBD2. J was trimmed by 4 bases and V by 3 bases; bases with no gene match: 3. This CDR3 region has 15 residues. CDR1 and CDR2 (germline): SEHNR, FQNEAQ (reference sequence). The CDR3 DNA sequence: TGTGCCAGCAGCTTGACTAGCGGGAACCCAGATACGCAGTATTTT. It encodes CASSLTSGNPDTQYF. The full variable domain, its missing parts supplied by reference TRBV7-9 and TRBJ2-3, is DTGVSQNPRHKITKRGQNVTFRCDPISEHNRLYWYRQTLGQGPEFLTYFQNEAQLEKSRLLSDRFSAERPKGSFSTLEIQRTEQGDSAMYLCASSLTSGNPDTQYFGPGTRLTVL.

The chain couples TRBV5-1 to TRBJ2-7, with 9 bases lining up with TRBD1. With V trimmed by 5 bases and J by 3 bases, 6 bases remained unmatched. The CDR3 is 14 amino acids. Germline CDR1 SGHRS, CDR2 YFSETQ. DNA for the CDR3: TGCGCCAGCAGTGGGGACAGGGCCGACTACGAGCAGTACTTC. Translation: CASSGDRADYEQYF.

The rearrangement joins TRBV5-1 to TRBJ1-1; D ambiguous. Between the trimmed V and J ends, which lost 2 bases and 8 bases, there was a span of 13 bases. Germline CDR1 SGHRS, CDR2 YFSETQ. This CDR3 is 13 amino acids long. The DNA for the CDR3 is TGCGCCAGCAGCTTCTCCGCCGAAACCGAAGCTTTCTTT. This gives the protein CASSFSAETEAFF.

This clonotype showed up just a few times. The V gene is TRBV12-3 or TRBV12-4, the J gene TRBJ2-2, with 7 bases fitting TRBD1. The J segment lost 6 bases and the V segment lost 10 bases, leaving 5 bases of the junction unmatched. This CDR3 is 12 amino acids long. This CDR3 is CANQGDPGELFF. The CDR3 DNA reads TGTGCCAACCAGGGGGACCCCGGGGAGCTGTTTTTT.

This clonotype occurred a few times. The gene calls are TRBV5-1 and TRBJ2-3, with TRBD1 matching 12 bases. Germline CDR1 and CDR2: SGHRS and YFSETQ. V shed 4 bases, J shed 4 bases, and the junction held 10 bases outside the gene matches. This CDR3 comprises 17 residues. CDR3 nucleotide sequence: TGCGCCAGCAGCCCCGGTATTGGGACAGGGGGCGCAGATACGCAGTATTTT. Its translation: CASSPGIGTGGADTQYF.

CDR3 DNA sequence: TGTGCCAGCAGCTTGATTTATGAAGCTTTCTTT. Amino acids: CASSLIYEAFF. The V call is TRBV7-9, the J call TRBJ1-1; no firm D call. V lost 3 bases and J 7 bases, leaving 6 bases between the germline ends. The CDR3 is made up of 11 amino acids. Per the germline V gene, CDR1 is SEHNR and CDR2 is FQNEAQ (reference sequence). Based on the CDR3 plus reference TRBV7-9 and TRBJ1-1, the full variable domain is DTGVSQNPRHKITKRGQNVTFRCDPISEHNRLYWYRQTLGQGPEFLTYFQNEAQLEKSRLLSDRFSAERPKGSFSTLEIQRTEQGDSAMYLCASSLIYEAFFGQGTRLTVV.

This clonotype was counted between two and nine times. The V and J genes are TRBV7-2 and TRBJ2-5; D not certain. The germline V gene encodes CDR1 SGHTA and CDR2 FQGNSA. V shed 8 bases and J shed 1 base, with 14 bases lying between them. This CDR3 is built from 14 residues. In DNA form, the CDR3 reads TGTGCCAGCGCCCAATACGGGCTCCAAGAGACCCAGTACTTC. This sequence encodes CASAQYGLQETQYF. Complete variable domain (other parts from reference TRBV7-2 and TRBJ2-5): GAGVSQSPSNKVTEKGKDVELRCDPISGHTALYWYRQSLGQGLEFLIYFQGNSAPDKSGLPSDRFSAERTGGSVSTLTIQRTQQEDSAVYLCASAQYGLQETQYFGPGTRLLVL.

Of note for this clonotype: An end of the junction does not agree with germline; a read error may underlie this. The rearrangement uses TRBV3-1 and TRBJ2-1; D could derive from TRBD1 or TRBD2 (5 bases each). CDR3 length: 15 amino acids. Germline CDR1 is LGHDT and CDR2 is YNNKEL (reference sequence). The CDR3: CATSPLGESTDEQFF. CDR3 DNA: TGTGCCACCAGCCCGTTGGGGGAGAGTACCGATGAGCAGTTCTTC.

The CDR3 loop reads CASSLAAGYTDTQYF. The CDR3 DNA reads TGTGCCAGCAGCTTAGCAGCGGGGTACACAGATACGCAGTATTTT. The chain links TRBV7-8 to TRBJ2-3, with 7 positions matching TRBD2. Germline assignment: CDR1 SGHVS and CDR2 FQNEAQ. After removal of 0 bases from V and 2 bases from J, the junction contained 2 bases not matched to a gene. The CDR3 covers 15 residues.

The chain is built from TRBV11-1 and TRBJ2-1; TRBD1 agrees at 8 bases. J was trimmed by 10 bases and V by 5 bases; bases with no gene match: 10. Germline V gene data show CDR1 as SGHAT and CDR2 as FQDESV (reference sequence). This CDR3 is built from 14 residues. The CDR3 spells CASSRYQGAWEQFF. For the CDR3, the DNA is TGTGCCAGCAGCCGATACCAGGGGGCATGGGAGCAGTTCTTC.

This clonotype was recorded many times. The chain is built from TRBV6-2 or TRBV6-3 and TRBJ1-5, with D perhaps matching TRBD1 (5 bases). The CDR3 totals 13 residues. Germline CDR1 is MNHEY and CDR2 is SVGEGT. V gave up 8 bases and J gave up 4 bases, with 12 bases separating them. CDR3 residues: CASSGTVNQPQHF. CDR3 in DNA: TGTGCCAGCTCGGGGACGGTTAATCAGCCCCAGCATTTT.

CDR3 sequence (DNA): TGTGCCAGCGGGATAAGGGGTTTGGGAGATACGCAGTATTTT. Protein: CASGIRGLGDTQYF. The rearrangement links TRBV25-1 to TRBJ2-3; D might be TRBD1 (5 bases). CDR1 is MGHDK and CDR2 is SYGVNS in the germline V gene. The CDR3 has 14 amino acids. The V end lost 8 bases, the J end lost 5 bases, and 17 bases lay between the germline ends.

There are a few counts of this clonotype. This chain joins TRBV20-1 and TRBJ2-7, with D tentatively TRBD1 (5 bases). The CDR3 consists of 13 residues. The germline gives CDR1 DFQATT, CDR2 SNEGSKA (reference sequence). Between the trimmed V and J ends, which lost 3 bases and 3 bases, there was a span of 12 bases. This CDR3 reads CSARGLDGYEQYF. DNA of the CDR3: TGCAGTGCTAGGGGGCTGGACGGCTACGAGCAGTACTTC.

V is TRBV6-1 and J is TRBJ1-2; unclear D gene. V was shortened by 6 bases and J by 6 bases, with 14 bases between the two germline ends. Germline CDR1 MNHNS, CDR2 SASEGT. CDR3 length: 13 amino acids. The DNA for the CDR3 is TGTGCCAGCAGGTTGAACCTTTTAGATGGCTACACCTTC. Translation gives CASRLNLLDGYTF.

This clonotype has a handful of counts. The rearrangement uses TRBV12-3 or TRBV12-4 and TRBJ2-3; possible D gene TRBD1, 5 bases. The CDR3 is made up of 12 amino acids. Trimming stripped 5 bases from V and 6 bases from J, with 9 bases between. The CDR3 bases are TGTGCCAGCAGTGGGGCCCCGGATACGCAGTATTTT. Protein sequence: CASSGAPDTQYF.

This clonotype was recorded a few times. CDR3: CASSSNRGPPEKLFF. CDR3 DNA: TGTGCCAGCAGTTCTAACCGGGGGCCGCCTGAAAAACTGTTTTTT. The V call is TRBV12-3 or TRBV12-4, the J call TRBJ1-4; possible D gene TRBD1, 6 bases. Deletions cut 4 bases from V and 7 bases from J, with 16 bases between. The CDR3 is 15 residues long.

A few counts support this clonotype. Here the CDR3 DNA reads TGCGCCAGCAGCTCGCGTCGACAGGGTAGTCCAGGAGACACTGAAGCTTTCTTT. Its translation: CASSSRRQGSPGDTEAFF. The chain links TRBV5-1 to TRBJ1-1, with 7 bases matching TRBD1. The CDR3 consists of 18 residues. Per germline, CDR1 SGHRS and CDR2 YFSETQ. V lost 3 bases to trimming and J lost 3 bases; unmatched junction nucleotides: 17.

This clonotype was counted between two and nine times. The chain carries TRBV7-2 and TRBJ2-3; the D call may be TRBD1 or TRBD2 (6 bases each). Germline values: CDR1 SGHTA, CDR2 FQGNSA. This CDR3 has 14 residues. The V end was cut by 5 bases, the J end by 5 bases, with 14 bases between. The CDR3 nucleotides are TGTGCCAGCAGCCGAGGGGGGCGAGTAGATACGCAGTATTTT. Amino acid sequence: CASSRGGRVDTQYF.

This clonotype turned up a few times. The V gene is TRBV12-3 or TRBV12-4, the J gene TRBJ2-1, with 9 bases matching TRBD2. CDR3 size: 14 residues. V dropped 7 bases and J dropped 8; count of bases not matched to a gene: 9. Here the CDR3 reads CASTWAGGHHEQFF. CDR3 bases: TGTGCCAGCACCTGGGCGGGAGGGCACCATGAGCAGTTCTTC.

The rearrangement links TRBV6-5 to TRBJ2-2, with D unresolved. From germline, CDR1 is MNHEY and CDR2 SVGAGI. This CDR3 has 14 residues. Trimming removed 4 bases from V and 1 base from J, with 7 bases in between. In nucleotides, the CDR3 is TGTGCCAGCAGTTCTACCAGGAACACCGGGGAGCTGTTTTTT. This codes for CASSSTRNTGELFF.

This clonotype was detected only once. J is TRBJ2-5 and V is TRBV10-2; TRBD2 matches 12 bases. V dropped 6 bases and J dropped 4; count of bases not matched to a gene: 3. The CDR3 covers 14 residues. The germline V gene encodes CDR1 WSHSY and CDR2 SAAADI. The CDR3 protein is CASRGLAGRETQYF. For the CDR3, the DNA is TGCGCCAGCAGAGGACTAGCGGGAAGAGAGACCCAGTACTTC.

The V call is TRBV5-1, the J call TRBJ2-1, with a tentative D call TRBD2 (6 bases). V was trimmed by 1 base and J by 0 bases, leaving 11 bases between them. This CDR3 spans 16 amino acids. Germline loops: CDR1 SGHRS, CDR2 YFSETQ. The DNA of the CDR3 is TGCGCCAGCAGCTTGAGGGAGGCTAGCTCCTACAATGAGCAGTTCTTC. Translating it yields CASSLREASSYNEQFF.

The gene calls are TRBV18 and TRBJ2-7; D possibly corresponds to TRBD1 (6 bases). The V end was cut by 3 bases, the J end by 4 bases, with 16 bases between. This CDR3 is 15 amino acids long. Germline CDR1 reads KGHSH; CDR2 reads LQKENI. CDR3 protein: CASSPLFQGIYEQYF. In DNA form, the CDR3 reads TGTGCCAGCTCACCGCTCTTCCAGGGGATATACGAGCAGTACTTC.

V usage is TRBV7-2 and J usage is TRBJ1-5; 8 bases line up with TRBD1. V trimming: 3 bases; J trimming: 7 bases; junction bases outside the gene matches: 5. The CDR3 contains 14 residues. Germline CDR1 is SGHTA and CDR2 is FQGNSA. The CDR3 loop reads CASSFDRGWQPQHF. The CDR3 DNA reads TGTGCCAGCAGCTTCGACAGGGGATGGCAGCCCCAGCATTTT.

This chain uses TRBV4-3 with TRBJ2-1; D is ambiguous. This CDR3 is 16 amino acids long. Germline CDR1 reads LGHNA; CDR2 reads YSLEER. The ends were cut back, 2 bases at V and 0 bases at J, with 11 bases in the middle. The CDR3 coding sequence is TGCGCCAGCAGCCAACAACCCAGCAACTCCTACAATGAGCAGTTCTTC. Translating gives CASSQQPSNSYNEQFF.

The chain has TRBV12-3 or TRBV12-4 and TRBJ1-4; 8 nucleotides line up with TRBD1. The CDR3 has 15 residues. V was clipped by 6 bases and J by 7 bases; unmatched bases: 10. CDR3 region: CASRGRTGRSEKLFF. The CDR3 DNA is TGTGCCAGCAGGGGCCGGACAGGGAGGAGTGAAAAACTGTTTTTT.

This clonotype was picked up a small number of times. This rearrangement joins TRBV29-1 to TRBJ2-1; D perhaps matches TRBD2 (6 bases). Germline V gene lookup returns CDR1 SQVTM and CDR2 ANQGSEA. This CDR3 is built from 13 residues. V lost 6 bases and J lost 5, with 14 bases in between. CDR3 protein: CSVERDSNNEQFF. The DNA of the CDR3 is TGCAGCGTGGAAAGGGACTCTAACAATGAGCAGTTCTTC.

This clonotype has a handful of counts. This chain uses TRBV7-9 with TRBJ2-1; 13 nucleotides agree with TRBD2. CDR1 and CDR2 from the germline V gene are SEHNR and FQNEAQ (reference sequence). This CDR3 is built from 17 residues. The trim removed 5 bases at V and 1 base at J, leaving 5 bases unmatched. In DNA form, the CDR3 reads TGTGCCAGCAGCGACCGGACTAGCGGGAGTTCCTACAATGAGCAGTTCTTC. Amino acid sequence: CASSDRTSGSSYNEQFF.

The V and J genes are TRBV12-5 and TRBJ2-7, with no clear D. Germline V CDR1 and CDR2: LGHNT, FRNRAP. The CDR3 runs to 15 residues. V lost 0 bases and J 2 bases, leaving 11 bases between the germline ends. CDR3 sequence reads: CASGLVMGSTYEQYF. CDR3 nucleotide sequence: TGTGCTAGTGGTTTGGTAATGGGATCCACCTACGAGCAGTACTTC.

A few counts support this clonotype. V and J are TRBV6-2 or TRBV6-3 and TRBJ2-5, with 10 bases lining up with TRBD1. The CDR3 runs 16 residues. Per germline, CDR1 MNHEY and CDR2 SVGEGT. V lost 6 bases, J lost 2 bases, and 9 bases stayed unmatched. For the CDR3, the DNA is TGTGCCAGCAGCATCCGGGACAGGGGACAGCAAGAGACCCAGTACTTC. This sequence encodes CASSIRDRGQQETQYF.